The rows below give T cell receptor beta chains drawn from one sample of a study of naive and memory T cell subsets. TCRdb passed the UMI-ligation and nested PCR reads through MiXCR, listing each CDR3 protein once. Here the sample spans approximately 150,000 distinct CDR3 sequences, 22% being singletons. Material for sequencing was naive CD4+ T cells from blood. The receptors derive from a human donor in good health. CDR3s include the opening cysteine and the closing phenylalanine or tryptophan. A D gene is named only where the DNA matches it firmly. Only part of the rows carry a size: once, few, many, or a class if the clone is expanded.

TGTGCCAGCAGCCCCGTTGGGACGGTAAACACCGGGGAGCTGTTTTTT,CASSPVGTVNTGELFF,.,16,TRBJ2-2,TRBV6-8,few
TGTGCCATCAGGGCTAGCGACCGCCGCACAGATACGCAGTATTTT,CAIRASDRRTDTQYF,.,15,TRBJ2-3,TRBV10-3,many
TGTGCCAGTAGTACTGGCGGAGCCCACCAAGAGACCCAGTACTTC,CASSTGGAHQETQYF,.,15,TRBJ2-5,TRBV19,.
TGTGCCAGCAGCTTGCCGGTGACCCCACGCAATGAGCAGTTCTTC,CASSLPVTPRNEQFF,.,15,TRBJ2-1,TRBV5-6,.
TGTGCCAGCAGCTTAGGGGTAGGGCCACAAGAGACCCAGTACTTC,CASSLGVGPQETQYF,.,15,TRBJ2-5,TRBV11-2,.
TGTGCCAGCAGTGAAGTTCTAGCGGGAGGGCTTGGGGGTGAGCAGTTCTTC,CASSEVLAGGLGGEQFF,TRBD2,17,TRBJ2-1,TRBV6-1,.
TGTGCCAGCAGTCCTGGCGGGAGGGCCGACACCGGGGAGCTGTTTTTT,CASSPGGRADTGELFF,TRBD2,16,TRBJ2-2,TRBV7-6,.
TGCGCCAGCAGCTTGGGGAACAGGCCAGAGACCCAGTACTTC,CASSLGNRPETQYF,.,14,TRBJ2-5,TRBV5-1,.
TGCAGCGTTGTAAGGGACAACTATGGCTACACCTTC,CSVVRDNYGYTF,.,12,TRBJ1-2,TRBV29-1,few
TGCAGCGTTCGACAGGGGGCGCGGCGGAATGAGCAGTTCTTC,CSVRQGARRNEQFF,TRBD1,14,TRBJ2-1,TRBV29-1,.
TGTGCCAGCACCCAGACCCCCGAAGGGGATCGAGGTGAAGCTTTCTTT,CASTQTPEGDRGEAFF,.,16,TRBJ1-1,TRBV6-5,.
TGCAGCGTTGGAACCCTATACGAGCAGTACTTC,CSVGTLYEQYF,.,11,TRBJ2-7,TRBV29-1,many
TGCGCCAGCAGCTTGGATGTGACAGTACAAGAGACCCAGTACTTC,CASSLDVTVQETQYF,.,15,TRBJ2-5,TRBV5-1,.
TGTGCCAGCAGTGAATTGTTCTTCGGAGGATACAATGAGCAGTTCTTC,CASSELFFGGYNEQFF,.,16,TRBJ2-1,TRBV6-1,few
TGCAGTGCTAGATTGGAGGATTTGATTTACGAGCAGTACTTC,CSARLEDLIYEQYF,.,14,TRBJ2-7,TRBV20-1,.
TGTGCTAGCAGCTTATCCAGGGTGGGCAAGACCCAGTACTTC,CASSLSRVGKTQYF,.,14,TRBJ2-5,TRBV7-7,few
TGTGCCAGCAGCGTAGAGGCCAGATCTAGCACAGATACGCAGTATTTT,CASSVEARSSTDTQYF,.,16,TRBJ2-3,TRBV9,.
TGTGCCAGCAGCTTGGTGACAGGGGCGTGGACCGGGGAGCTGTTTTTT,CASSLVTGAWTGELFF,TRBD1,16,TRBJ2-2,TRBV5-6,few
TGCAGTGCTAGAGATGAGGCAAGCGCCACGGGCGATACGCAGTATTTT,CSARDEASATGDTQYF,.,16,TRBJ2-3,TRBV20-1,few
TGCAGTGCTAGTGACGGGACTAGCGGCCGGGGGCAGTACTTC,CSASDGTSGRGQYF,TRBD2,14,TRBJ2-7,TRBV20-1,.
TGTGCCAGCAGTCCCCCAAGGGGTTTCGGGTATTTT,CASSPPRGFGYF,.,12,TRBJ2-3,TRBV28,.
TGCGCCAGCAGTGCCCGGGCAAGCACAGATACGCAGTATTTT,CASSARASTDTQYF,.,14,TRBJ2-3,TRBV5-1,few
TGTGCCAGCAAGAACAGGGGGCCCGGGGAAAAACTGTTTTTT,CASKNRGPGEKLFF,TRBD1,14,TRBJ1-4,TRBV28,.
TGTGCCAGCAGTTTTAGCGGGAGATACGAGCAGTACTTC,CASSFSGRYEQYF,TRBD2,13,TRBJ2-7,TRBV28,many
TGTGCCAGCAGGAGAGATAGTCCCCCGACAGGCGGCAATCAGCCCCAGCATTTT,CASRRDSPPTGGNQPQHF,.,18,TRBJ1-5,TRBV6-5,.
TGTGCCAGCAGCTCCACCAGGGAATCCGAGCAGTACTTC,CASSSTRESEQYF,.,13,TRBJ2-7,TRBV7-3,.
TGCAGCGTTGCATTAACAGGTAGTGGTGATGAGCAGTTCTTC,CSVALTGSGDEQFF,.,14,TRBJ2-1,TRBV29-1,many
TGTGCCAGCAGCCGAGGAGGCTATTACGAGCAGTACTTC,CASSRGGYYEQYF,.,13,TRBJ2-7,TRBV3-1,many
TGTGCCAGCAGCGTAGCTAGCGGGAGCGTTTACGAGCAGTACTTC,CASSVASGSVYEQYF,TRBD2,15,TRBJ2-7,TRBV9,many
TGCGCCAGTAGGGTTGGGACTAGCGGAGCAGATACGCAGTATTTT,CASRVGTSGADTQYF,TRBD2,15,TRBJ2-3,TRBV5-1,few
TGCGCCAGCAGCTTAACAGGGTGGCTTCGGGAGACCCAGTACTTC,CASSLTGWLRETQYF,.,15,TRBJ2-5,TRBV5-1,few
TGTGCCAGCAGTTACGAGATGAACACTGAAGCTTTCTTT,CASSYEMNTEAFF,.,13,TRBJ1-1,TRBV6-2/TRBV6-3,.
TGCAGTGCTAGAGTGGGTTGGCAGGGGCCTCGTCAGCCCCAGCATTTT,CSARVGWQGPRQPQHF,.,16,TRBJ1-5,TRBV20-1,many
TGCAGCGCCCGGACTGCCAATGAGCAGTTCTTC,CSARTANEQFF,.,11,TRBJ2-1,TRBV29-1,many
TGTGCCAGCAGTGGACAGGGGTTTCGCGAGCAGTACTTC,CASSGQGFREQYF,TRBD1,13,TRBJ2-7,TRBV25-1,few
TGCAGTGCTGGACTTCGCGGGGGATCCTACGAGCAGTACTTC,CSAGLRGGSYEQYF,TRBD2,14,TRBJ2-7,TRBV20-1,.
TGTGCCAGCAGTGATCCTAGCGGGACGGATACGCAGTATTTT,CASSDPSGTDTQYF,TRBD2,14,TRBJ2-3,TRBV6-2/TRBV6-3,.
TGTGCCAGCAGCCGAGGACAGGGGGCTATTGGCTACACCTTC,CASSRGQGAIGYTF,TRBD1,14,TRBJ1-2,TRBV4-2,.
TGCGCCAGCAGCCCCCCCTTAGGAGCGGGCAATGAGCAGTTCTTC,CASSPPLGAGNEQFF,.,15,TRBJ2-1,TRBV5-1,.
TGTGCCAGCTCTCGCGACAGGGCGTCCTACGAGCAGTACTTC,CASSRDRASYEQYF,TRBD1,14,TRBJ2-7,TRBV18,.
TGCAGCGCCCTAACCGCTGGACGTCAATACTATGGCTACACCTTC,CSALTAGRQYYGYTF,.,15,TRBJ1-2,TRBV29-1,many